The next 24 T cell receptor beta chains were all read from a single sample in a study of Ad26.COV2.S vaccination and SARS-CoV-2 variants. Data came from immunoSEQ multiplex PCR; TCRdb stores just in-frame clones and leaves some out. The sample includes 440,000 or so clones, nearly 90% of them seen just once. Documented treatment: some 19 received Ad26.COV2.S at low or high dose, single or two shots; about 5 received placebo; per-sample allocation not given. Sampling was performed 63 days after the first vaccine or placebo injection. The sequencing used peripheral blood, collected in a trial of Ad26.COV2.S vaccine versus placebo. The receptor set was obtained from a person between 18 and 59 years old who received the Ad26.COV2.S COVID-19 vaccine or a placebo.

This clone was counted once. In DNA form, the CDR3 reads TGTGCCAGCAGCATAAGCGACAGAAATGAGCAGTTCTTC. Translating gives CASSISDRNEQFF. The V call is TRBV7-3, the J call TRBJ2-1, with a tentative D call TRBD1 (5 bases). Germline V gene lookup returns CDR1 SGHTA and CDR2 FQGTGA. The V end was cut by 5 bases, the J end by 7 bases, with 12 bases between. The CDR3 is made up of 13 amino acids.

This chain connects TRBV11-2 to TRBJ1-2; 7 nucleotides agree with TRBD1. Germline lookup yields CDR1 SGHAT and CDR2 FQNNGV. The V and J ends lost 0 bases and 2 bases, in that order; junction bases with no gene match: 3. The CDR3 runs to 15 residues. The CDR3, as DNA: TGTGCCAGCAGCTTAGATCGCAGGGGGAACTATGGCTACACCTTC. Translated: CASSLDRRGNYGYTF.

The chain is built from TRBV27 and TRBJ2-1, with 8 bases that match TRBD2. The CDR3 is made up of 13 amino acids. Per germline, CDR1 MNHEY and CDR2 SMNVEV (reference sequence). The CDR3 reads CAAAGARYNEQFF. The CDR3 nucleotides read TGTGCGGCAGCGGGAGCCCGCTACAATGAGCAGTTCTTC.

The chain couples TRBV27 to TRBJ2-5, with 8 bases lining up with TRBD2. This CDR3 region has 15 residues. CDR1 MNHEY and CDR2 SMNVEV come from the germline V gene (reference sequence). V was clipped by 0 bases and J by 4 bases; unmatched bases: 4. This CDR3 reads CASSLSRGVGETQYF. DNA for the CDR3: TGTGCCAGCAGTTTATCGCGGGGGGTGGGAGAGACCCAGTACTTC.

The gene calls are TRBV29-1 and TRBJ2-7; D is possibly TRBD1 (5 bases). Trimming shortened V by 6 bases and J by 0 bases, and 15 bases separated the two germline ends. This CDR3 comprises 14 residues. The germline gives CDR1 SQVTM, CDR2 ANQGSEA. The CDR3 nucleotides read TGCAGCGTCGCAGGACACGTGAACTCCTACGAGCAGTACTTC. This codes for CSVAGHVNSYEQYF.

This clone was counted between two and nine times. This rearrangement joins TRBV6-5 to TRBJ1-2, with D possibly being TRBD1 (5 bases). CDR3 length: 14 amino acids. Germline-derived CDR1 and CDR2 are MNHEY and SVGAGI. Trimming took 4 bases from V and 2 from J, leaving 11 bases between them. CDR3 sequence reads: CASSSPGDNYGYTF. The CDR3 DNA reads TGTGCCAGCAGTTCCCCGGGGGACAACTATGGCTACACCTTC.

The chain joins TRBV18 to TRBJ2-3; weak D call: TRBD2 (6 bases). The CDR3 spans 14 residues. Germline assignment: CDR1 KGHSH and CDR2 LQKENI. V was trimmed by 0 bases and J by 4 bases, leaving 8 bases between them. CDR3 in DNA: TGTGCCAGCTCACCACCTAGCGGTTCAGATACGCAGTATTTT. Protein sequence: CASSPPSGSDTQYF.

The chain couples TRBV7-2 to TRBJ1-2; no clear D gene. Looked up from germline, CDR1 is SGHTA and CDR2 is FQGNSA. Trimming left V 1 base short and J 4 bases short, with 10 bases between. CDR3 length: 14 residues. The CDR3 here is CASSLEVAVYGYTF. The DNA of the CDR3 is TGTGCCAGCAGCTTAGAGGTGGCGGTCTATGGCTACACCTTC.

CDR3 DNA: TGTGCCAGCAGCGTAGCGCTCCGGACAGGCTTTTATGGCTACACCTTC. It is translated as CASSVALRTGFYGYTF. The chain is built from TRBV9 and TRBJ1-2; 7 bases map to TRBD1. Germline V gives CDR1 SGDLS, CDR2 YYNGEE. J was trimmed by 5 bases and V by 0 bases; bases with no gene match: 10. The CDR3 sequence is 16 residues long.

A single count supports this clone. The CDR3 bases are TGTGCCAGCAGCTTAGTTCTAGCGGCTGACACAGATACGCAGTATTTT. It yields the protein CASSLVLAADTDTQYF. This chain links TRBV7-9 with TRBJ2-3; 7 bases are shared with TRBD2. V gave up 1 base and J gave up 2 bases; unmatched junction bases: 6. CDR3 length: 16 amino acids. Per germline, CDR1 SEHNR and CDR2 FQNEAQ (reference sequence).

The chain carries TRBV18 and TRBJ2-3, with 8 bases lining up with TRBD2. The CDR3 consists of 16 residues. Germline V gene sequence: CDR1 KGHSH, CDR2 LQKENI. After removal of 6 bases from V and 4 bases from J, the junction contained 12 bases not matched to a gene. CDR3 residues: CASSSGGTSPSDTQYF. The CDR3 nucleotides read TGTGCCAGCTCGTCCGGCGGGACTAGTCCTTCAGATACGCAGTATTTT.

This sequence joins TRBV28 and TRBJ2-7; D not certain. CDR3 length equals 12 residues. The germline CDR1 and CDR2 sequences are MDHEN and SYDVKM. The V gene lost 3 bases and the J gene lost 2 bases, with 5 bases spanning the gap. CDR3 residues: CASSFRPYEQYF. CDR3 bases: TGTGCCAGCAGTTTTAGGCCCTACGAGCAGTACTTC.

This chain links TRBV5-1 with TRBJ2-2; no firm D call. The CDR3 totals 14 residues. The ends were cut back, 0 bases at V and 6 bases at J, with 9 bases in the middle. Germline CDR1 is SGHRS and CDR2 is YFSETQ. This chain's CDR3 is CASSLAGVPGELFF. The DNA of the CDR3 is TGCGCCAGCAGCTTGGCCGGCGTTCCCGGGGAGCTGTTTTTT.

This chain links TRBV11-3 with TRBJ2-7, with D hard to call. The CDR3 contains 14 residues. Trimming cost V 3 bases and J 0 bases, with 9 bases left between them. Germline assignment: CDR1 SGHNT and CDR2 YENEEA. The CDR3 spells CASSFLQDSYEQYF. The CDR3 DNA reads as TGTGCCAGCAGCTTTTTGCAGGACTCCTACGAGCAGTACTTC.

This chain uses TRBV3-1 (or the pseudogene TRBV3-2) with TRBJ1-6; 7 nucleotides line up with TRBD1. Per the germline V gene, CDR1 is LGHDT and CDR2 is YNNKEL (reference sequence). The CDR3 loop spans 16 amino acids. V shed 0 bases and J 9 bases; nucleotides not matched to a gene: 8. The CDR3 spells CASSQEGSAGGSPLHF. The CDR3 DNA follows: TGTGCCAGCAGCCAAGAGGGGTCGGCAGGGGGTTCACCCCTCCACTTT.

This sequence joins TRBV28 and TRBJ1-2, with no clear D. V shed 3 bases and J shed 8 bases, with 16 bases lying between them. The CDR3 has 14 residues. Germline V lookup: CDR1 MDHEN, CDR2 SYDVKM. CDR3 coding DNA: TGTGCCAGCAGTTTCGTAAGGCAGGTTCCGGGCTACACCTTC. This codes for CASSFVRQVPGYTF.

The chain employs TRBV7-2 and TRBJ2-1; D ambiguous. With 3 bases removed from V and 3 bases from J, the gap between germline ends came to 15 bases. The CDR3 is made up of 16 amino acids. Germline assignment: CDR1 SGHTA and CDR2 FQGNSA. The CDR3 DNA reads TGTGCCAGCAGCTTTAGCCCATCCGACAACTACAATGAGCAGTTCTTC. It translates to CASSFSPSDNYNEQFF.

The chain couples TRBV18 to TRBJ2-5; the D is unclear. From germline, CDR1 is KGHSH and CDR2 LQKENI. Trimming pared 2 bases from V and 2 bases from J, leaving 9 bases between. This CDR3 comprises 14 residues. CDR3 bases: TGTGCCAGCTCACCAACTTTCACACAAGAGACCCAGTACTTC. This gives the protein CASSPTFTQETQYF.

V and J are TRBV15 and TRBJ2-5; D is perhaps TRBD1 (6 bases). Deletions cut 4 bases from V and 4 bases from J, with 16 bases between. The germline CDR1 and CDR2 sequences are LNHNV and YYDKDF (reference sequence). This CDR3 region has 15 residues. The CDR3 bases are TGTGCCACCAGCACGTACCTACAGGGATCAGAGACCCAGTACTTC. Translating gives CATSTYLQGSETQYF.

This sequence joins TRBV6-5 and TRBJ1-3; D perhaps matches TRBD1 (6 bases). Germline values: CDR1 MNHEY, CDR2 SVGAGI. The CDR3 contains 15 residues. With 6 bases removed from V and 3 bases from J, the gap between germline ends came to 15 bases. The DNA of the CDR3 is TGTGCCAGCAGCCCAGACAGGTCAAGTGGAAACACCATATATTTT. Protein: CASSPDRSSGNTIYF.

CDR3: CASSRDRKSEAFF. CDR3 DNA: TGTGCCAGCTCACGGGACAGGAAAAGTGAAGCTTTCTTT. J is TRBJ1-1 and V is TRBV18; 8 bases map to TRBD1. The CDR3 length is 13 residues. Trimming cost V 4 bases and J 7 bases; bases outside gene matches: 5. The V gene's germline CDR1 is KGHSH and CDR2 LQKENI.

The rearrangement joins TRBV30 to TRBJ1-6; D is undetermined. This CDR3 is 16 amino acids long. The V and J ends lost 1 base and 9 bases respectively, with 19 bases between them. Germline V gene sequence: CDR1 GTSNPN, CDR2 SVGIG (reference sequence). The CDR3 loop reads CAWSANPDFQISPLHF. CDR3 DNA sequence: TGTGCCTGGAGTGCAAATCCGGACTTCCAAATTTCACCCCTCCACTTT. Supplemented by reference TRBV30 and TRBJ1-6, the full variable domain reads SQTIHQWPATLVQPVGSPLSLECTVEGTSNPNLYWYRQAAGRGLQLLFYSVGIGQISSEVPQNLSASRPQDRQFILSSKKLLLSDSGFYLCAWSANPDFQISPLHFGNGTRLTVT.

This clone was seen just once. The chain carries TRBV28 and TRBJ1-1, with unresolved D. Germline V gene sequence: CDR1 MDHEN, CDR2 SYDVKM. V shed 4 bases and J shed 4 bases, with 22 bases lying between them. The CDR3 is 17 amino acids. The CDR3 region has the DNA TGTGCCAGCAGTTCCTCCGTCGGGGTCTTTCTGGGCACTGAAGCTTTCTTT. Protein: CASSSSVGVFLGTEAFF.

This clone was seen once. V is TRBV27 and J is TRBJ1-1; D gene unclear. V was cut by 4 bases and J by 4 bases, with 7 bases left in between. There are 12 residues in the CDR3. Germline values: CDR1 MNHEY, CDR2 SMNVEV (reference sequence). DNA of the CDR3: TGTGCCAGCAGTTCCTCGAGCACTGAAGCTTTCTTT. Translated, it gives CASSSSSTEAFF.